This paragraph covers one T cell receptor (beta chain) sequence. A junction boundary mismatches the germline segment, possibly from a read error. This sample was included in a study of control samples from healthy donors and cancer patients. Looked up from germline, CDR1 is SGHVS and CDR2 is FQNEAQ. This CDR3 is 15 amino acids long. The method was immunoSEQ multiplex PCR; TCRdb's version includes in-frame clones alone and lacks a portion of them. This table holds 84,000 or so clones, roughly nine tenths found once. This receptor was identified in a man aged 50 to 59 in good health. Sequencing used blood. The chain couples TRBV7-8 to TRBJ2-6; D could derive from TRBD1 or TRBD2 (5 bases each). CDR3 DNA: TGTGCCAGCACCTTAGGGACGTCTGGGGCCAACGTCCTGACTTTC. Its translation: CASTLGTSGANVLTF. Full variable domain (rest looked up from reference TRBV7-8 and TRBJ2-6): GAGVSQSPRYKVAKRGQDVALRCDPISGHVSLFWYQQALGQGPEFLTYFQNEAQLDKSGLPSDRFFAERPEGSVSTLKIQRTQQEDSAVYLCASTLGTSGANVLTFGAGSRLTVL.